This T cell receptor (beta chain) was retrieved from a study of Graves' ophthalmopathy and Graves' hyperthyroidism. On the study more broadly: The collection of peripheral blood took place at initial diagnosis, before any treatment. Study-level findings and limits: A majority of expanded thyroid clonotypes exceeding 0.001 frequency were likewise present in blood. Progression of ophthalmopathy was predicted by the model with about 66% sensitivity and around 72% specificity.

This clonotype showed up many times. Its antigen is unknown. Amplification targeted the TCR beta CDR3 regions, with RNA transcripts as the source material. The authors performed first-round RT-PCR with HTBI primers and then a second-round multiplex PCR. A single record per CDR3 protein comes from TCRdb applying MiXCR to the multiplex PCR reads. This repertoire shows 600,000 to 950,000 distinct CDR3 sequences, approximately 40% found once; its top ten account for 40% to 55%. Clinical symptoms, serum thyroxine, TRAb, thyroid ultrasound and orbital computed tomography determined diagnosis. Looked up from germline, CDR1 is LNHNV and CDR2 is YYDKDF (reference sequence). V dropped 4 bases and J dropped 4 bases, with 10 bases sitting between them. There are 13 residues in the CDR3.

Sequences were obtained from peripheral blood. The V call is TRBV15, the J call TRBJ2-5, with D possibly matching TRBD1 (6 bases). The receptor was derived from an adult man with Graves' ophthalmopathy. In DNA, the CDR3 is TGTGCCACCAGCAATGGACAGAGAGAGACCCAGTACTTC. Protein sequence: CATSNGQRETQYF. The variable domain in full, with the rest retrieved from reference TRBV15 and TRBJ2-5, is DAMVIQNPRYQVTQFGKPVTLSCSQTLNHNVMYWYQQKSSQAPKLLFHYYDKDFNNEADTPDNFQSRRPNTSFCFLDIRSPGLGDTAMYLCATSNGQRETQYFGPGTRLLVL.